Listed below are T cell receptor beta chains from one sample, sequenced in a study of molecular identifiers for immune sequencing clone quantification. Via MiXCR, TCRdb re-called the PCR reads, giving one row per CDR3 protein. The sample consists of hundreds of thousands of distinct CDR3 sequences, about 25% of them appearing once. The sequencing input was naive CD8+ T cells from blood, with Jurkat cell RNA spiked in. These receptor sequences come from a human donor in good health. Some libraries in this study had Jurkat cell RNA spiked in. The CDR3 runs from the conserved cysteine through the conserved F or W. Each record gives: clone size, V gene, CDR3 length, D gene, J gene, CDR3 DNA, CDR3 protein. The D gene is left open where the match is weak. Clone size is stated in some rows and not others, as once, few, many or a class when expanded.

clone_size: -
v_call: TRBV7-6
cdr3_length: 17
d_call: -
j_call: TRBJ1-1
cdr3_nt: TGTGCCAGCAGCTTAGCGATCCACCTTGGTTATAGGGTTGAAGCTTTCTTT
cdr3_aa: CASSLAIHLGYRVEAFF

clone_size: few
v_call: TRBV12-3/TRBV12-4
cdr3_length: 15
d_call: -
j_call: TRBJ2-7
cdr3_nt: TGTGCCAGCAGAGCGTCCGGGGCTGGAGCCTACGAGCAGTACTTC
cdr3_aa: CASRASGAGAYEQYF

clone_size: few
v_call: TRBV13
cdr3_length: 14
d_call: TRBD1
j_call: TRBJ2-7
cdr3_nt: TGTGCCAGCAGCTTAGCAGGGGGAATGGACGAGCAGTACTTC
cdr3_aa: CASSLAGGMDEQYF

clone_size: -
v_call: TRBV6-2/TRBV6-3
cdr3_length: 19
d_call: TRBD1
j_call: TRBJ1-5
cdr3_nt: TGTGCCAGCAGTTCGGCGGACAGGGGGCAAGTGTGGCGGAATCAGCCCCAGCATTTT
cdr3_aa: CASSSADRGQVWRNQPQHF

clone_size: many
v_call: TRBV2
cdr3_length: 14
d_call: TRBD1
j_call: TRBJ1-2
cdr3_nt: TGTGCCAGCAGTGAAATGAACAGGGGGGATGGCTACACCTTC
cdr3_aa: CASSEMNRGDGYTF

clone_size: many
v_call: TRBV6-6
cdr3_length: 17
d_call: TRBD2
j_call: TRBJ2-7
cdr3_nt: TGTGCCAGCAACTACACCCACAGCGGGGGGGCTACCTACGAGCAGTACTTC
cdr3_aa: CASNYTHSGGATYEQYF

clone_size: -
v_call: TRBV19
cdr3_length: 15
d_call: TRBD1
j_call: TRBJ1-5
cdr3_nt: TGTGCCAGTAGTCCGGGACAGGGGGTTAATCTGCCCCAGCATTTT
cdr3_aa: CASSPGQGVNLPQHF

clone_size: -
v_call: TRBV27
cdr3_length: 16
d_call: -
j_call: TRBJ2-5
cdr3_nt: TGTGCCAGTCGCCCGGGGGAGAGTGCGTATCAAGAGACCCAGTACTTC
cdr3_aa: CASRPGESAYQETQYF

clone_size: many
v_call: TRBV4-2
cdr3_length: 14
d_call: -
j_call: TRBJ2-5
cdr3_nt: TGTGCCAGCAGCCAAGATGGCGGGGTTGAGACCCAGTACTTC
cdr3_aa: CASSQDGGVETQYF

clone_size: once
v_call: TRBV4-1
cdr3_length: 15
d_call: TRBD2
j_call: TRBJ2-7
cdr3_nt: TGCGCCATCAGCCTACGGACTAGTGGTTTATACGAGCAGTACTTC
cdr3_aa: CAISLRTSGLYEQYF

clone_size: many
v_call: TRBV4-3
cdr3_length: 15
d_call: -
j_call: TRBJ1-1
cdr3_nt: TGCGCCAGCAGCCAGCATAGCGCAGGGAACACTGAAGCTTTCTTT
cdr3_aa: CASSQHSAGNTEAFF

clone_size: -
v_call: TRBV13
cdr3_length: 16
d_call: -
j_call: TRBJ1-1
cdr3_nt: TGTGCCAGCAGCTTAAACCCCCCCGGGGGGGATACTGAAGCTTTCTTT
cdr3_aa: CASSLNPPGGDTEAFF